This T cell receptor (beta chain) was sequenced during a study of long-term antiretroviral therapy in people with HIV. Study at large: The earliest specimens came about a decade ahead of the 2015 immediate-ART recommendation.

Sequencing used immunoSEQ v3.0 at survey level. The data were produced by immunoSEQ multiplex PCR, yet TCRdb's version contains in-frame clones alone and is incomplete. The sample includes over 15,000 clones, roughly 86% of them seen just once. The CDR3 totals 15 residues. Germline lookup yields CDR1 SGHNT and CDR2 YYREEE (reference sequence). Trimming took off 1 base at V and 5 bases at J, with 12 bases between the two ends. The chain has TRBV5-4 and TRBJ1-4; D not resolved. The sample in question was unsorted PBMCs, obtained 0.5 years after starting antiretroviral therapy. The TCR comes from a man between 35 and 55 years old with HIV. The CDR3 loop is CASSLRSAPNEKLFF. CDR3 bases: TGTGCCAGCAGCTTGAGGTCAGCCCCCAATGAAAAACTGTTTTTT.